This T cell receptor beta chain emerged from a study of blood T cell repertoires in COVID-19. Study information: T cells, B-cell-depleted T cells, or PBMCs provided the cDNA or gDNA that served as material.

Individuals drawn from about 26 US areas were about 18 to 90 years old. TCRdb's copy holds only in-frame clones and misses some; the assay was immunoSEQ multiplex PCR. Seen here are 200,000 to 250,000 clones, around 85% observed once, and the top ten hold 18%. The clonotype was recovered from a man in his forties who had recovered from COVID-19. Sequences were obtained from PBMCs or T cells enriched from blood (not recorded which).

CDR3 in DNA: TGTGCCAGCAGCGCACAGGGCACCGGGGAGCTGTTTTTT. This encodes CASSAQGTGELFF. The chain employs TRBV11-3 and TRBJ2-2, with D perhaps TRBD1 (6 bases). CDR1 is SGHNT and CDR2 is YENEEA in the germline V gene. Trimming took 5 bases from V and 4 from J, leaving 8 bases between them. The CDR3 is 13 amino acids.